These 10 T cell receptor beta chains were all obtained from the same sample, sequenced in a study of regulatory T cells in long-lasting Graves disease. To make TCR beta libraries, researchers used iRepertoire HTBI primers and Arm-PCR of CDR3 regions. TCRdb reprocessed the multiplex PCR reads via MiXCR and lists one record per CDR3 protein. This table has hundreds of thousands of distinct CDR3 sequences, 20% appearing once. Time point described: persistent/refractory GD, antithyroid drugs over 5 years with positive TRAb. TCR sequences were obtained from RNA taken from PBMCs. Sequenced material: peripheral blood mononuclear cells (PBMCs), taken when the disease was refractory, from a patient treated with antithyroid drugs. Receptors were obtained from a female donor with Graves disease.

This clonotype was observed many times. CDR3 region: CASSVIGAGDLYEQYF. The CDR3 DNA follows: TGTGCCAGCAGCGTAATAGGAGCGGGGGACCTCTACGAGCAGTACTTC. V and J are TRBV9 and TRBJ2-7; 8 bases agree with TRBD2. The CDR3 spans 16 residues. Losses at the gene ends were 1 base for V and 3 bases for J; bases not matched to a gene: 9. In germline, CDR1 is SGDLS, CDR2 YYNGEE. The full variable domain, with the rest looked up from reference TRBV9 and TRBJ2-7, is DSGVTQTPKHLITATGQRVTLRCSPRSGDLSVYWYQQSLDQGLQFLIQYYNGEERAKGNILERFSAQQFPDLHSELNLSSLELGDSALYFCASSVIGAGDLYEQYFGPGTRLTVT.

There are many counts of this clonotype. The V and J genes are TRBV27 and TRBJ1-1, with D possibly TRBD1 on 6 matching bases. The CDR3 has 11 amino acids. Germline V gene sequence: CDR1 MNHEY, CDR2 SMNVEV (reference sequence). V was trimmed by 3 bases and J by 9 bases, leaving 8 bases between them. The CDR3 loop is CASSFGQKAFF. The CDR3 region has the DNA TGTGCCAGCAGTTTCGGACAGAAAGCTTTCTTT.

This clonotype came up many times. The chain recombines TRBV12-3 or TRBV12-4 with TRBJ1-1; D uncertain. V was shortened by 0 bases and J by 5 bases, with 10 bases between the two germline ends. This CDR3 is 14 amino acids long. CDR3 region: CASSLALRATEAFF. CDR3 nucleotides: TGTGCCAGCAGTTTAGCGCTAAGGGCAACTGAAGCTTTCTTT.

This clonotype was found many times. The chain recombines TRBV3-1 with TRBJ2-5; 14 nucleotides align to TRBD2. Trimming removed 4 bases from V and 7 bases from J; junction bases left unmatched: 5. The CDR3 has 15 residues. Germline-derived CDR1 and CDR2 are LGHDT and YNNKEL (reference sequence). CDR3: CASSPGLAGARTQYF. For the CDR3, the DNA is TGTGCCAGCAGCCCGGGACTAGCGGGGGCAAGGACCCAGTACTTC.

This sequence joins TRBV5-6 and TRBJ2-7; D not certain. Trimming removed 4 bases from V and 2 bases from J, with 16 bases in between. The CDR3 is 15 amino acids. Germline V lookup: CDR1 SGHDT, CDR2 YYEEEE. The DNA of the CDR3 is TGTGCCAGCAGCCAGCAAATGACGGCCACCTACGAGCAGTACTTC. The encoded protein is CASSQQMTATYEQYF.

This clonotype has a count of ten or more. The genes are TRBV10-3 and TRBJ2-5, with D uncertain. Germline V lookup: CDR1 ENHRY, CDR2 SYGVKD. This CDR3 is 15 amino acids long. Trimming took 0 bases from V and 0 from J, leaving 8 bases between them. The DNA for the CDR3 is TGTGCCATCAGTGAGTCTACGCCGTACCAAGAGACCCAGTACTTC. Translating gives CAISESTPYQETQYF.

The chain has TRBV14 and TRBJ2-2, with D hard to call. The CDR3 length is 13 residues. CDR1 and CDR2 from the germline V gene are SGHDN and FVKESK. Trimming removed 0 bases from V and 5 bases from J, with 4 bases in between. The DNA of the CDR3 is TGTGCCAGCAGCCAAGATTTAACCGGGGAGCTGTTTTTT. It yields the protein CASSQDLTGELFF.

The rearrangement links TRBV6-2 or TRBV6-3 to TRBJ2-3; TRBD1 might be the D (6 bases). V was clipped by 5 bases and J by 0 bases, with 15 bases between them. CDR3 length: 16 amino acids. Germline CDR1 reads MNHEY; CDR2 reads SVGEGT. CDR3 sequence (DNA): TGTGCCAGCAGTCTTCGGACAGCTTTAAGCACAGATACGCAGTATTTT. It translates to CASSLRTALSTDTQYF.

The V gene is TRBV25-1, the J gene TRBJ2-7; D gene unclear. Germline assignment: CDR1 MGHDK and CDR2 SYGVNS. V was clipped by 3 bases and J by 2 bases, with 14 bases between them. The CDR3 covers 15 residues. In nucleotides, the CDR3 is TGTGCCAGCAGTGAGGCAGCCCTGCCCCCCTACGAGCAGTACTTC. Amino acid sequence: CASSEAALPPYEQYF.

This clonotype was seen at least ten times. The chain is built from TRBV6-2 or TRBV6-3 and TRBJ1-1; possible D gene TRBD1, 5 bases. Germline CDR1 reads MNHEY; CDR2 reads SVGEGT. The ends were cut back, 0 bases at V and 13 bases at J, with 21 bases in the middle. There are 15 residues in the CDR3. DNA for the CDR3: TGTGCCAGCAGTTACTCGAGTACAGGAACACTGAAGGGTTTCTTT. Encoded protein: CASSYSSTGTLKGFF.